This T cell receptor (beta chain) is from a study of CXCR3-negative and CXCR3-positive naive CD8 T cells. Study-level background: Cumulative TRB read yield was roughly 140 million, averaging about 1.5 +/- 0.3 million per library.

Comment on this clonotype: Its antigen is still unknown.

The study's findings and limits: Memory CD8+ cells showed much lower diversity, while both naive subsets displayed comparably high diversity. TCR interaction strength was inferred from TRB CDR3 physicochemistry, as CD5 matched across naive subsets.

Researchers reported sorting every CD8+ T cell subset in triplicate, about 290,000 cells per sort. The libraries of TRB cDNA were constructed through 5' RACE using UMI labels. TCRdb re-called the 5' RACE reads, yielding one record per CDR3 amino acid sequence without DNA. Seen in this sample are approximately 56,000 distinct CDR3 sequences; the ten most common clones hold approximately 1.4%. This receptor was identified in a human donor in good health. Some clones in this sample may be carry-over from other donors' samples. Source material: naive CXCR3- CD8+ T cells from blood. The subset is: CD45RO-CCR7+CD27+CD95- naive CD8+ T cells lacking CXCR3 (TNR3-).

The CDR3: CSVEEAARYSYEQYF. The chain couples TRBV29-1 to TRBJ2-7. The CDR3 runs to 15 residues. Per germline, CDR1 SQVTM and CDR2 ANQGSEA.